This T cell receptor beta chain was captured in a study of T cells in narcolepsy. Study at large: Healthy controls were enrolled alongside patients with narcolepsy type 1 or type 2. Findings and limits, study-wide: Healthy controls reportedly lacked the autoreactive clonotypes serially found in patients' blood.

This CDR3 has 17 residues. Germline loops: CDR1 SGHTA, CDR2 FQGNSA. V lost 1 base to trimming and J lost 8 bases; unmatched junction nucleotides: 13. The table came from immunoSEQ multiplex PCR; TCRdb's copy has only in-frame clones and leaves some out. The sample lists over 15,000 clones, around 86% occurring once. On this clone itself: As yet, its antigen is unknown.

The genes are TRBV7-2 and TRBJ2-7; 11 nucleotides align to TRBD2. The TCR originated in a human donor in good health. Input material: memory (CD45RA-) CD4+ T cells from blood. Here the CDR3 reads CASSLVASGRPGEKQYF. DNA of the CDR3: TGTGCCAGCAGCTTAGTTGCTAGCGGGAGGCCCGGCGAGAAGCAGTACTTC.